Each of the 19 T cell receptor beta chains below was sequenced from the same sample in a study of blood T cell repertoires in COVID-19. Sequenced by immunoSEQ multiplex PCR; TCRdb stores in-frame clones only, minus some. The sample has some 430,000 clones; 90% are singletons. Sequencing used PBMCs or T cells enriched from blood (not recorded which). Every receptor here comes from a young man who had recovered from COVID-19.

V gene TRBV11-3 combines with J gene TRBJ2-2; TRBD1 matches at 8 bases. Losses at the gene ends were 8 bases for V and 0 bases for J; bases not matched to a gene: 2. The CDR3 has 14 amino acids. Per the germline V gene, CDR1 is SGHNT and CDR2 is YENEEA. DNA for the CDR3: TGTGCCAGCTCGGACAGGGCGAACACCGGGGAGCTGTTTTTT. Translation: CASSDRANTGELFF.

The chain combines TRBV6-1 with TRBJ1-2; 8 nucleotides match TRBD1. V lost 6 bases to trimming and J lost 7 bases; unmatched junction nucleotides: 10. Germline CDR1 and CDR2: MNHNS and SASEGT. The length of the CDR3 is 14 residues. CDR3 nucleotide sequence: TGTGCCAGCAGCGCAGGGGGCGCGTCTAGTGGCTACACCTTC. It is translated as CASSAGGASSGYTF.

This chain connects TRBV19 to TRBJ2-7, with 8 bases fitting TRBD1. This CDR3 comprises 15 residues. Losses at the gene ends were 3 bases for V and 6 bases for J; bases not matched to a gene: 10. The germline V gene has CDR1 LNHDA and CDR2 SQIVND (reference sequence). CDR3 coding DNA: TGTGCCAGTAGTATGCAGGGGGCTGGTGTGTTCGAGCAGTACTTC. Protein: CASSMQGAGVFEQYF.

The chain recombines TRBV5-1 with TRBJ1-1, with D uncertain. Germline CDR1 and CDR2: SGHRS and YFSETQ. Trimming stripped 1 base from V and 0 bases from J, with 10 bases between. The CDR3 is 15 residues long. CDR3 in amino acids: CASSLSEGLNTEAFF. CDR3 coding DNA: TGCGCCAGCAGCTTGAGCGAAGGATTGAACACTGAAGCTTTCTTT. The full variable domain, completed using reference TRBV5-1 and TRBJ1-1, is KAGVTQTPRYLIKTRGQQVTLSCSPISGHRSVSWYQQTPGQGLQFLFEYFSETQRNKGNFPGRFSGRQFSNSRSEMNVSTLELGDSALYLCASSLSEGLNTEAFFGQGTRLTVV.

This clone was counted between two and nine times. The CDR3 DNA is TGTGCCTGGAGTCGGACAGGCAATCAGCCCCAGCATTTT. It translates to CAWSRTGNQPQHF. The V call is TRBV30, the J call TRBJ1-5, with D maybe TRBD1 (6 bases). V lost 2 bases, J lost 2 bases, and 7 bases lay in between. The CDR3 is made up of 13 amino acids. CDR1 is GTSNPN and CDR2 is SVGIG in the germline V gene (reference sequence).

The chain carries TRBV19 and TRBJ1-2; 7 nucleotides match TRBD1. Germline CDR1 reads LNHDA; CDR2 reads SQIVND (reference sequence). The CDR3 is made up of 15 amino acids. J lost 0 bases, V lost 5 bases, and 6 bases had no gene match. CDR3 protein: CASSSRQGPNYGYTF. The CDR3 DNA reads TGTGCCAGTAGTTCCCGACAGGGTCCTAACTATGGCTACACCTTC.

The CDR3 nucleotides are TGTGCCAGCAGCCTCGGGTCGAGGAGGAACACTGAAGCTTTCTTT. Its translation is CASSLGSRRNTEAFF. The chain recombines TRBV28 with TRBJ1-1, with D unclear. The CDR3 spans 15 residues. V dropped 6 bases and J dropped 1 base, with 15 bases sitting between them. Germline loops: CDR1 MDHEN, CDR2 SYDVKM.

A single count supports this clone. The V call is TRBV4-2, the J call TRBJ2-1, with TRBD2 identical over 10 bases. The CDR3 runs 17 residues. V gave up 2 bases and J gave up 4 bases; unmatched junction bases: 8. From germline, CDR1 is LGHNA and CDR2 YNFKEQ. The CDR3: CASSQQTGTSVYNEQFF. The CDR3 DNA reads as TGTGCCAGCAGCCAACAAACCGGGACTAGCGTTTACAATGAGCAGTTCTTC.

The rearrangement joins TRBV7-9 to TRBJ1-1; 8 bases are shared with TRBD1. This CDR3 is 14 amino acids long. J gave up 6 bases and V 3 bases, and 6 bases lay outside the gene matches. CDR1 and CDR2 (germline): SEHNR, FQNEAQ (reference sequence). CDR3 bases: TGTGCCAGCAGCTTTTCAGGGGGCCGGGCTGAAGCTTTCTTT. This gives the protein CASSFSGGRAEAFF.

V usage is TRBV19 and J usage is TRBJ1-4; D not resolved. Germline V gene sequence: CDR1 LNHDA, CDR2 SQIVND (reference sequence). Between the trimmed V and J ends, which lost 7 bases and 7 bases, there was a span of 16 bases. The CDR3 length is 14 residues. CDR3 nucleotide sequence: TGTGCCAGTATCCACGAGGGCGGTTTTGAAAAACTGTTTTTT. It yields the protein CASIHEGGFEKLFF.

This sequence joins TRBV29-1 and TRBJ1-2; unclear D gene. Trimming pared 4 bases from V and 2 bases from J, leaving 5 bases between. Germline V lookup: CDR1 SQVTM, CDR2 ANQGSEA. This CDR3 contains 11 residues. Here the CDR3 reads CSVGSNYGYTF. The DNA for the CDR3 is TGCAGCGTTGGGAGCAACTATGGCTACACCTTC.

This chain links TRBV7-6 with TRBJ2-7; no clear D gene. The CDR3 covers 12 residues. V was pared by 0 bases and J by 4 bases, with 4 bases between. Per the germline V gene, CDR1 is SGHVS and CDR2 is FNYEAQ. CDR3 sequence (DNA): TGTGCCAGCAGCTTAGCTCCGTACGAGCAGTACTTC. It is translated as CASSLAPYEQYF.

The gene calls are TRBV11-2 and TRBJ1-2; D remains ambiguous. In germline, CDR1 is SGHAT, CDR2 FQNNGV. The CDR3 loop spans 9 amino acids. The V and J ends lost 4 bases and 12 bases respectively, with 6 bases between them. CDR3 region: CASSWPDTF. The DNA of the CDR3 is TGTGCCAGCAGCTGGCCCGACACCTTC.

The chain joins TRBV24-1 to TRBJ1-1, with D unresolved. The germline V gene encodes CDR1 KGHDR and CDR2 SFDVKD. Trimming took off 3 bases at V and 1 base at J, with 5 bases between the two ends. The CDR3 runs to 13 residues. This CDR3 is CATSDNRNTEAFF. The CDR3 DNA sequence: TGTGCCACCAGTGATAACAGGAACACTGAAGCTTTCTTT.

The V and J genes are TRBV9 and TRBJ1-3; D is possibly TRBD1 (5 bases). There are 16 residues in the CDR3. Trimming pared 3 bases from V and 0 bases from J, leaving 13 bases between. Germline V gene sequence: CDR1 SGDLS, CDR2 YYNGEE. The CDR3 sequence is CASSDGATGSGNTIYF. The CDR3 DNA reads TGTGCCAGCAGCGATGGGGCTACAGGCTCTGGAAACACCATATATTTT.

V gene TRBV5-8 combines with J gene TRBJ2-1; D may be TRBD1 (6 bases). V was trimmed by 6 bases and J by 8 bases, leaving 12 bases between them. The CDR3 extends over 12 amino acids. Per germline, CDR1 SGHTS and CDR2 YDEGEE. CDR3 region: CASNPQGYEQFF. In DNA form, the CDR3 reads TGTGCCAGCAACCCCCAGGGGTATGAGCAGTTCTTC.

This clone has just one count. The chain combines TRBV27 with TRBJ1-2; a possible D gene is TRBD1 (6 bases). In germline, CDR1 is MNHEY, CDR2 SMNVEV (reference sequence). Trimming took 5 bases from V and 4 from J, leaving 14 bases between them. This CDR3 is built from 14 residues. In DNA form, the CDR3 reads TGTGCCAGCAGTCCCTCGACAGGTAGCTATGGCTACACCTTC. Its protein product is CASSPSTGSYGYTF.

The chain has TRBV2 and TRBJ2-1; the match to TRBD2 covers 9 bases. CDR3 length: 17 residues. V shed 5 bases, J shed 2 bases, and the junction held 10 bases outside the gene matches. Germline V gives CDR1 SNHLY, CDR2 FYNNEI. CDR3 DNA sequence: TGTGCCAGCAGTATTAGCGGGAGTTGGTCCCCCTACAATGAGCAGTTCTTC. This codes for CASSISGSWSPYNEQFF.

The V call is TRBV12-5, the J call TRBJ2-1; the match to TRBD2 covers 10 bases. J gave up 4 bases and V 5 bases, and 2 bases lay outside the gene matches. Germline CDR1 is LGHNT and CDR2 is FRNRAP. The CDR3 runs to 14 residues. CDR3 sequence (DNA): TGTGCTAGTGGTAGCGGGGGGGCATACAATGAGCAGTTCTTC. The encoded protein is CASGSGGAYNEQFF.